These 11 T cell receptor beta chains were all obtained from the same sample, sequenced in a study of T-cell reconstitution after alpha-beta-depleted transplantation in children. A TCRbeta library incorporating unique molecular identifiers was prepared. One entry per CDR3 protein results from TCRdb running MiXCR on the PCR reads. This table has 200,000 or so distinct CDR3 sequences, roughly 6% appearing once. The sample in question was PBMCs, obtained before TCRalphabeta/CD19-depleted stem cell transplant. These receptors were obtained from a girl under three years old with combined immunodeficiency, due to receive a stem cell transplant.

This clonotype was found many times. The chain has TRBV12-3 or TRBV12-4 and TRBJ1-1; no clear D gene. Trimming took 2 bases from V and 1 from J, leaving 8 bases between them. The CDR3 is made up of 14 amino acids. The CDR3 region is CASSLRHQNTEAFF. The CDR3 DNA sequence: TGTGCCAGCAGTTTAAGACACCAGAACACTGAAGCTTTCTTT.

The chain uses TRBV5-1 and TRBJ2-5; no clear D. The CDR3 runs 15 residues. Germline V gene lookup returns CDR1 SGHRS and CDR2 YFSETQ. Trimming stripped 0 bases from V and 4 bases from J, with 13 bases between. CDR3 DNA sequence: TGCGCCAGCAGCTTGGTTAGGACGTCTGGAGAGACCCAGTACTTC. It specifies CASSLVRTSGETQYF.

The CDR3 loop is CAWTSGPDTQYF. The CDR3 nucleotides are TGTGCCTGGACTAGTGGCCCAGATACGCAGTATTTT. J is TRBJ2-3 and V is TRBV30; D gene ambiguous. V was trimmed by 4 bases and J by 4 bases, leaving 9 bases between them. CDR1 and CDR2 (germline): GTSNPN, SVGIG (reference sequence). The CDR3 has 12 amino acids.

V and J are TRBV7-2 and TRBJ1-1, with 10 positions matching TRBD1. CDR3 length: 15 residues. Trimming took 1 base from V and 8 from J; bases not matched to a gene: 7. In germline, CDR1 is SGHTA, CDR2 FQGNSA. The CDR3 spells CASSLGTGGEEEAFF. The CDR3 DNA is TGTGCCAGCAGCTTAGGGACAGGGGGGGAGGAAGAAGCTTTCTTT.

The sample holds many counts of this clonotype. V usage is TRBV4-3 and J usage is TRBJ2-1, with D possibly TRBD2 on 6 matching bases. Per the germline V gene, CDR1 is LGHNA and CDR2 is YSLEER. The CDR3 length is 18 residues. Trimming pared 0 bases from V and 0 bases from J, leaving 15 bases between. CDR3 nucleotides: TGCGCCAGCAGCCAAGATGCGCTGCGGGGTAGCTCCTACAATGAGCAGTTCTTC. Translated, it gives CASSQDALRGSSYNEQFF.

This clonotype occurred many times. This chain joins TRBV12-3 or TRBV12-4 and TRBJ1-6; D ambiguous. The V gene lost 3 bases and the J gene lost 9 bases, with 9 bases spanning the gap. This CDR3 is 13 amino acids long. In nucleotides, the CDR3 is TGTGCCAGCAGTTTCCGTCAAGGTTCACCCCTCCACTTT. This codes for CASSFRQGSPLHF.

This clonotype showed up many times. V and J are TRBV5-5 and TRBJ2-1; TRBD2 matches 11 bases. After removal of 0 bases from V and 7 bases from J, the junction contained 6 bases not matched to a gene. The CDR3 covers 16 residues. Germline lookup yields CDR1 SGHKS and CDR2 YYEKEE (reference sequence). Here the CDR3 DNA reads TGTGCCAGCAGCTTGGCTGGTAGCGGGGGGGAGAATGAGCAGTTCTTC. Protein sequence: CASSLAGSGGENEQFF.

This clonotype was seen repeatedly, ten times or more. This chain connects TRBV11-3 to TRBJ2-5, with a weak D call TRBD2 (6 bases). The germline V gene encodes CDR1 SGHNT and CDR2 YENEEA. The CDR3 consists of 14 residues. V dropped 5 bases and J dropped 4 bases, with 14 bases sitting between them. Written as DNA, the CDR3 is TGTGCCAGCAGCGCATACGGGACTTTAGAGACCCAGTACTTC. It is translated as CASSAYGTLETQYF.

This clonotype has at least ten counts. The J gene is TRBJ2-2, the V gene TRBV7-2; possibly TRBD2 for D (5 bases). The CDR3 consists of 16 residues. The V gene lost 1 base and the J gene lost 7 bases, with 16 bases spanning the gap. Germline CDR1 reads SGHTA; CDR2 reads FQGNSA. The CDR3 DNA follows: TGTGCCAGCAGCTTAGGAGGGCATCGGGCACACGGGGAGCTGTTTTTT. It encodes CASSLGGHRAHGELFF.

Ten or more counts support this clonotype. The chain uses TRBV11-2 and TRBJ2-3; 13 nucleotides line up with TRBD2. CDR3 size: 18 residues. The germline gives CDR1 SGHAT, CDR2 FQNNGV. The V segment lost 3 bases and the J segment 3 bases; nucleotides outside the gene matches: 9. The DNA for the CDR3 is TGTGCCAGCAGCTTCGGACTAGCGGGGGTCTGGGGAACAGATACGCAGTATTTT. Its translation is CASSFGLAGVWGTDTQYF.

This clonotype was recorded many times. V gene TRBV5-1 combines with J gene TRBJ1-2; TRBD1 is a possible D gene (5 bases). CDR3 size: 14 residues. Trimming removed 1 base from V and 2 bases from J, with 9 bases in between. CDR1 SGHRS and CDR2 YFSETQ come from the germline V gene. The CDR3 nucleotides read TGCGCCAGCAGCTTGCGGGGGGAGAACTATGGCTACACCTTC. This translates into CASSLRGENYGYTF.